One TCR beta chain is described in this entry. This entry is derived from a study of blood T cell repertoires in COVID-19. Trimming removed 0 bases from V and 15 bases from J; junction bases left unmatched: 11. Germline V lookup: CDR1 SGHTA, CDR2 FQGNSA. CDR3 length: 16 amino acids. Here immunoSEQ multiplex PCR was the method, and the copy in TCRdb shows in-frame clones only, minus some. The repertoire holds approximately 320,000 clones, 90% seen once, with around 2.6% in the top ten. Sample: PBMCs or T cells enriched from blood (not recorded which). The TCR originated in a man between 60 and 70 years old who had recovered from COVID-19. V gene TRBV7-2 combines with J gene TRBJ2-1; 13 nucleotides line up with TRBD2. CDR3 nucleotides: TGTGCCAGCAGCTTAGCCAATTCACTAGCGGGAGGGCCGTCGTTCTTC. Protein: CASSLANSLAGGPSFF.